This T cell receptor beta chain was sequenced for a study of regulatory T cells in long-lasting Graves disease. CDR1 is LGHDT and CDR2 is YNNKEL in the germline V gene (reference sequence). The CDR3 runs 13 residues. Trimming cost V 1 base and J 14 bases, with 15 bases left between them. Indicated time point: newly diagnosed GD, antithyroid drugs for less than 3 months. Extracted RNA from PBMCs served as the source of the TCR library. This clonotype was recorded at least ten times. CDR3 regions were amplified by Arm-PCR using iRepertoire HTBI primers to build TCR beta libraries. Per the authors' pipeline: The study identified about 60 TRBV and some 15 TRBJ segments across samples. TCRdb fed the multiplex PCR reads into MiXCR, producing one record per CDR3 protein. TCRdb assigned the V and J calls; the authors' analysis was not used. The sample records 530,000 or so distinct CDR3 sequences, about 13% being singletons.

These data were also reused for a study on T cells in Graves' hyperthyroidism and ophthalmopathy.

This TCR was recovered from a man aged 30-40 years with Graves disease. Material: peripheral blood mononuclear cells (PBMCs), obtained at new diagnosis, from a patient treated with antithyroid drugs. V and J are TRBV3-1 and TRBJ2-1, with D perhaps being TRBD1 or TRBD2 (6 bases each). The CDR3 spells CASSQGGQGRKFF. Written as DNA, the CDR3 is TGTGCCAGCAGCCAAGGCGGCCAGGGGAGGAAGTTCTTC.